This T cell receptor beta chain originates from a study of shared clonotypes between healthy human individuals. Study summary: Sampling drew on donors who were a couple of women and three men aged 18 to 49. The study, taken as a whole, reports: Richness estimates generally favored naive over memory subsets.

This table comes from immunoSEQ multiplex PCR, and its TCRdb copy is limited to in-frame clones, with some not included. The sample has hundreds of thousands of clones, 80% to 95% seen once. This CDR3 spans 16 amino acids. Deletions cut 3 bases from V and 0 bases from J, with 11 bases between. CDR1 is SGHTA and CDR2 is FQGNSA in the germline V gene. Regarding this clone: Its antigen is currently unknown.

CD8 cells regarded as naive lacked CD45RO, were positively chosen for CCR7, and omitted terminally differentiated effector memory CD45RA+ cells. This TCR derives from a man aged 25-45 years in good health. The chain is built from TRBV7-2 and TRBJ2-2; D is unresolved. The sequenced material came from naive CD8+ T cells sorted from blood. The CDR3 bases are TGTGCCAGCAGCTTTGGATACTTCGCGAACACCGGGGAGCTGTTTTTT. Translated: CASSFGYFANTGELFF.